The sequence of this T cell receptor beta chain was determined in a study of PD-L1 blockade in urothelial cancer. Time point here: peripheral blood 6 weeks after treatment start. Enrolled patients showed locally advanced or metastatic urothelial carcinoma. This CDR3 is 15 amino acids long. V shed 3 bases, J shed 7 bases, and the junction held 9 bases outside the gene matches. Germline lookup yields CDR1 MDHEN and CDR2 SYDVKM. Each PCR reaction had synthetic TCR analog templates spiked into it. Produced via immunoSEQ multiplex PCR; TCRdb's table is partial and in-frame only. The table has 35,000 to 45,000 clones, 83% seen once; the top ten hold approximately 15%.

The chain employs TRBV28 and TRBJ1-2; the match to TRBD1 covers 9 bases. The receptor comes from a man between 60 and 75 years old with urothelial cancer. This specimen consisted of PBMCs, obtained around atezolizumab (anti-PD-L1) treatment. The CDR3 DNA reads TGTGCCAGCAGTTTCCGGGACAGGGTATATAGTGGCTACACCTTC. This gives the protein CASSFRDRVYSGYTF.